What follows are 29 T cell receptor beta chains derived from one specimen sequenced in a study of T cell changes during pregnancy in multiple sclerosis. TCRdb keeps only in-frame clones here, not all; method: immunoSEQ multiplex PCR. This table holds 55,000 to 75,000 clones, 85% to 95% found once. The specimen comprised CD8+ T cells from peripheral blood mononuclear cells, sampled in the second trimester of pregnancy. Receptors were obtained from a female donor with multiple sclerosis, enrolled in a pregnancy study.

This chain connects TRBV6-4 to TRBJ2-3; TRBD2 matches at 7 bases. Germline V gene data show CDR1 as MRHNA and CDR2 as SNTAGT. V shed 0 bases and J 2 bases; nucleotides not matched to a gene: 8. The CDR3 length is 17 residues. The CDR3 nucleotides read TGTGCCAGCAGTGACTCGAGCGGGACCTATTACACAGATACGCAGTATTTT. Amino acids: CASSDSSGTYYTDTQYF.

CDR3 nucleotide sequence: TGCGCCAGCAGCCATGCGACTAGCAGCTACGAGCAGTACTTC. Translating it yields CASSHATSSYEQYF. The gene calls are TRBV4-1 and TRBJ2-7; 7 bases map to TRBD2. Germline trimming cut 3 bases from V and 3 bases from J; bases unmatched to any gene: 5. The CDR3 is made up of 14 amino acids. Looked up from germline, CDR1 is MGHRA and CDR2 is YSYEKL.

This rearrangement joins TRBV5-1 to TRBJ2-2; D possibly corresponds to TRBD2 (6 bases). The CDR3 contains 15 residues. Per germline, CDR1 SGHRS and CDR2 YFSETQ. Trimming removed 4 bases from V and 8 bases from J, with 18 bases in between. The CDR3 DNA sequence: TGCGCCAGCAGCCTCCGGGACTCTGGAGGGGGGGAGCTGTTTTTT. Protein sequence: CASSLRDSGGGELFF.

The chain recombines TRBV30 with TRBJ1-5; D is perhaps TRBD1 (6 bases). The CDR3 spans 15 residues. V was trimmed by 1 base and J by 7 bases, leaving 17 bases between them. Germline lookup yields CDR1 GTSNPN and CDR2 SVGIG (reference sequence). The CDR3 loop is CAWSEGRGLRQPQHF. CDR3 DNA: TGTGCCTGGAGTGAGGGCAGGGGTTTGAGACAGCCCCAGCATTTT.

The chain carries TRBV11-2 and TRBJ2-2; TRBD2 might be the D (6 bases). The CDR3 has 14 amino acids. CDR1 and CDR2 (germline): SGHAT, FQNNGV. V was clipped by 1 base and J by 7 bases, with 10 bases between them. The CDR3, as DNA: TGTGCCAGCAGCTTAGCGGGAGATGGCGGGGAGCTGTTTTTT. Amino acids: CASSLAGDGGELFF. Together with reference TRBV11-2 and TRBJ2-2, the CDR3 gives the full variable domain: EAGVAQSPRYKIIEKRQSVAFWCNPISGHATLYWYQQILGQGPKLLIQFQNNGVVDDSQLPKDRFSAERLKGVDSTLKIQPAKLEDSAVYLCASSLAGDGGELFFGEGSRLTVL.

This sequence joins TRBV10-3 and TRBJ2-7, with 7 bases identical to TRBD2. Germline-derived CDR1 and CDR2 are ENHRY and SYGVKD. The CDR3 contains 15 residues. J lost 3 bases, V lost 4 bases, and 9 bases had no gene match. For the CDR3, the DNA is TGTGCCATCAGTGGGGGACCGGGACTACTCTACGAGCAGTACTTC. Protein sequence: CAISGGPGLLYEQYF.

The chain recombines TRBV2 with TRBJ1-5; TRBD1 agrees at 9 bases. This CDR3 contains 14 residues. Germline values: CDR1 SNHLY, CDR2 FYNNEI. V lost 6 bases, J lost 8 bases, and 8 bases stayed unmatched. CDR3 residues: CASSTGQGGEPQHF. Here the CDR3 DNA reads TGTGCCAGCAGCACGGGACAGGGTGGAGAGCCCCAGCATTTT.

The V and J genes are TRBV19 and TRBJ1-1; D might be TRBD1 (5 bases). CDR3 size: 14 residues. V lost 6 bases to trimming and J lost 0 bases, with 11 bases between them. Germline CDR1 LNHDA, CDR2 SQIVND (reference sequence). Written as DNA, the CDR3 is TGTGCCAGTAGCCTTCAGGGCCTGAACACTGAAGCTTTCTTT. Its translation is CASSLQGLNTEAFF.

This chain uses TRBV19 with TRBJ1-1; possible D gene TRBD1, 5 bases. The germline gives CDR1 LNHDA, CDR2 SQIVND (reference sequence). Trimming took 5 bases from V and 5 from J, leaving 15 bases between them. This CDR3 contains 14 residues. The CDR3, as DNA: TGTGCCAGTAGTCAAGGCAGGGAAAGGACTGAAGCTTTCTTT. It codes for CASSQGRERTEAFF.

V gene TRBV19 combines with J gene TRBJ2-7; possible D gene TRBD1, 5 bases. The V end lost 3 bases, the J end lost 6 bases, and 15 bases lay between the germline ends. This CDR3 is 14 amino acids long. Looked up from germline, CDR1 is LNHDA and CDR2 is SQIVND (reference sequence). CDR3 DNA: TGTGCCAGTAGTATCAGGGAAGATTGGAGCGAGCAGTACTTC. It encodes CASSIREDWSEQYF.

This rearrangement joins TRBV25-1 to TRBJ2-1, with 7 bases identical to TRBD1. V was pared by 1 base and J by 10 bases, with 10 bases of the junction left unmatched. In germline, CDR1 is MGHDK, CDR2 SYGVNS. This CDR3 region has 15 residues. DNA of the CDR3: TGTGCCAGCAGTGAATGGGTAGGGGGCGAGGGGGAGCAGTTCTTC. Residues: CASSEWVGGEGEQFF.

This CDR3 reads CASSSGYTRDPYNEQFF. DNA of the CDR3: TGTGCCAGCAGCTCTGGGTACACCAGGGATCCCTACAATGAGCAGTTCTTC. The genes are TRBV14 and TRBJ2-1; D is possibly TRBD1 (5 bases). V lost 5 bases, J lost 2 bases, and 19 bases lay in between. The CDR3 is 17 residues long. Per the germline V gene, CDR1 is SGHDN and CDR2 is FVKESK.

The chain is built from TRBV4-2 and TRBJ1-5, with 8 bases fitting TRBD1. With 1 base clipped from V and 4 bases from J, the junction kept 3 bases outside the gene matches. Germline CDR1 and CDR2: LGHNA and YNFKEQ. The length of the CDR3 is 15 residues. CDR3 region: CASSQGTGLNQPQHF. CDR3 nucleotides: TGTGCCAGCAGCCAAGGGACAGGGTTAAATCAGCCCCAGCATTTT.

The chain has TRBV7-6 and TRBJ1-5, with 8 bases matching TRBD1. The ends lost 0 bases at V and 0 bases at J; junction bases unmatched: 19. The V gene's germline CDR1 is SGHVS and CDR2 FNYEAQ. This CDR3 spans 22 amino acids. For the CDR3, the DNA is TGTGCCAGCAGCTTAGCCCCGGACAGGGTCCCTGTTGTGTATGATAGCAATCAGCCCCAGCATTTT. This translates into CASSLAPDRVPVVYDSNQPQHF. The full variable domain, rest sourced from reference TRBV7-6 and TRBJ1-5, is GAGVSQSPRYKVTKRGQDVALRCDPISGHVSLYWYRQALGQGPEFLTYFNYEAQQDKSGLPNDRFSAERPEGSISTLTIQRTEQRDSAMYRCASSLAPDRVPVVYDSNQPQHFGDGTRLSIL.

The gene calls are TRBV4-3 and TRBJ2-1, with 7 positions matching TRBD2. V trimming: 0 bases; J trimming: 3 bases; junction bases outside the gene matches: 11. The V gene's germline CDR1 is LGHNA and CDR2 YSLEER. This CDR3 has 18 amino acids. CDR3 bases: TGCGCCAGCAGCCAAGATTACAGCGGGACTTCTATCTACAATGAGCAGTTCTTC. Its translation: CASSQDYSGTSIYNEQFF.

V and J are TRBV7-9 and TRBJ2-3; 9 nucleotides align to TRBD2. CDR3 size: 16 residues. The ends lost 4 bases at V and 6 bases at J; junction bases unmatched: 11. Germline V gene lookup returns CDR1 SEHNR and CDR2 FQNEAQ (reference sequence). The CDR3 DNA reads TGTGCCAGCAGCTCCACACGGACTAGCGAGTTGGATACGCAGTATTTT. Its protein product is CASSSTRTSELDTQYF.

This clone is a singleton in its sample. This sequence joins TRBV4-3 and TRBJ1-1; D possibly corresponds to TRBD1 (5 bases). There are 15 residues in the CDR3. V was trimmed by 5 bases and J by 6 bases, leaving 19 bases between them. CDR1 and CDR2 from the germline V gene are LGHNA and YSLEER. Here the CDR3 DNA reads TGCGCCAGCAGCGAATTACTGGGGGGTACGGCTGAAGCTTTCTTT. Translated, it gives CASSELLGGTAEAFF.

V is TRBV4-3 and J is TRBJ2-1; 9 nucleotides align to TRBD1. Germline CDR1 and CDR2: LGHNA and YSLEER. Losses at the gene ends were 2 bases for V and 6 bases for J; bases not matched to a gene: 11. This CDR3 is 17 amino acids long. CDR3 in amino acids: CASSQFYRGRGINEQFF. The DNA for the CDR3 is TGCGCCAGCAGCCAATTCTACAGGGGGCGCGGGATCAATGAGCAGTTCTTC.

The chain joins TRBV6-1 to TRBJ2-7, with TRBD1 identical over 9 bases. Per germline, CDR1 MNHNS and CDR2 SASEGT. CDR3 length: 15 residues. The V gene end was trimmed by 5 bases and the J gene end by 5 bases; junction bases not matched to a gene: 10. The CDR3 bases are TGTGCCAGCAGTATCCAGACAGGGGGGATGCACGAGCAGTACTTC. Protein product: CASSIQTGGMHEQYF.

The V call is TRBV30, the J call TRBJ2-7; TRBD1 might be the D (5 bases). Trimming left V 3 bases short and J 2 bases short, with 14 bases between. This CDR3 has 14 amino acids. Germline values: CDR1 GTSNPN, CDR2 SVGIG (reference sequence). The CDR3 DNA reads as TGTGCCTGGAGCTACGGGCAGGGAACCTACGAGCAGTACTTC. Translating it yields CAWSYGQGTYEQYF.

The CDR3 is CASSLLDRGGYGYTF. As DNA, the CDR3 is TGTGCCAGCAGCTTACTGGACAGGGGTGGCTATGGCTACACCTTC. The chain employs TRBV7-9 and TRBJ1-2; 9 bases match TRBD1. CDR1 is SEHNR and CDR2 is FQNEAQ in the germline V gene (reference sequence). Trimming at V came to 2 bases and at J to 4 bases, leaving 5 bases not matched to a gene. This CDR3 has 15 residues.

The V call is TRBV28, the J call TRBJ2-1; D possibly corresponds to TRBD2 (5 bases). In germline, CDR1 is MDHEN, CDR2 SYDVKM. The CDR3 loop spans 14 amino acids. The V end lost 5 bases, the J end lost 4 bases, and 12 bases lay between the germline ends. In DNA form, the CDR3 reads TGTGCCAGCAGTAACAGCGGAGTATACAATGAGCAGTTCTTC. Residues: CASSNSGVYNEQFF.

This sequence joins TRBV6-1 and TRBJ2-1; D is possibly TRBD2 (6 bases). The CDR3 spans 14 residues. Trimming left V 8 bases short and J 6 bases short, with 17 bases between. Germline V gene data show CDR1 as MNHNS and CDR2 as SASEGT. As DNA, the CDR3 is TGTGCCAGCCCTAGCGCCAATTCATTCAATGAGCAGTTCTTC. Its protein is CASPSANSFNEQFF.

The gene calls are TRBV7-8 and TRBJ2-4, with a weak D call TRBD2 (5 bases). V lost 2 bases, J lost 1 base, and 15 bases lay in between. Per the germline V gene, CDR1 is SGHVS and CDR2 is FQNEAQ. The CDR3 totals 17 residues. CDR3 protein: CASSLRGWGRAKNIQYF. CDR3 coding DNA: TGTGCCAGCAGCTTACGAGGGTGGGGAAGGGCCAAAAACATTCAGTACTTC.

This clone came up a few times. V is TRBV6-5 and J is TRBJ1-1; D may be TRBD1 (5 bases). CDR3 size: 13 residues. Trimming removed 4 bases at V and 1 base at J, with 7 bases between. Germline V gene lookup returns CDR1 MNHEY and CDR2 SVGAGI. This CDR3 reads CASSFQGNTEAFF. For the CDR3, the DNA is TGTGCCAGCAGTTTTCAGGGGAACACTGAAGCTTTCTTT.

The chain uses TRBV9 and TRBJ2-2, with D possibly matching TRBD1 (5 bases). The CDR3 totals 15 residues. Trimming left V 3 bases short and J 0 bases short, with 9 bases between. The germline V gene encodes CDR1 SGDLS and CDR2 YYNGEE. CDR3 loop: CASSAAGTNTGELFF. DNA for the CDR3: TGTGCCAGCAGCGCAGCAGGGACGAACACCGGGGAGCTGTTTTTT.

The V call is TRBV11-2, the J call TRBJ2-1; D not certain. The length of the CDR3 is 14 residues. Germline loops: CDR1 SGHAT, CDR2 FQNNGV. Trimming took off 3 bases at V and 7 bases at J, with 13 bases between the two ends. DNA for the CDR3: TGTGCCAGCAGCTTTCTGAGCACCGTAAATGAGCAGTTCTTC. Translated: CASSFLSTVNEQFF.

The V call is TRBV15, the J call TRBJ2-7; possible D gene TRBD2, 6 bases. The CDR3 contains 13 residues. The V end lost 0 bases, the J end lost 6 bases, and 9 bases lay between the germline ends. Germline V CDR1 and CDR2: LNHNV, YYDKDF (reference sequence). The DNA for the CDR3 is TGTGCCACCAGCAGAGATAGGAGGGGCGAGCAGTACTTC. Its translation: CATSRDRRGEQYF. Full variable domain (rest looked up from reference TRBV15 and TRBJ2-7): DAMVIQNPRYQVTQFGKPVTLSCSQTLNHNVMYWYQQKSSQAPKLLFHYYDKDFNNEADTPDNFQSRRPNTSFCFLDIRSPGLGDTAMYLCATSRDRRGEQYFGPGTRLTVT.

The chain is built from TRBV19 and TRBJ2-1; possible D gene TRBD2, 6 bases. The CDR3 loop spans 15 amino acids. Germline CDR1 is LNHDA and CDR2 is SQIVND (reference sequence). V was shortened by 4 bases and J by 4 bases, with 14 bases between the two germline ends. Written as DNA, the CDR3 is TGTGCCAGTAGTACGATGGCGGGGACTTACAATGAGCAGTTCTTC. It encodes CASSTMAGTYNEQFF.